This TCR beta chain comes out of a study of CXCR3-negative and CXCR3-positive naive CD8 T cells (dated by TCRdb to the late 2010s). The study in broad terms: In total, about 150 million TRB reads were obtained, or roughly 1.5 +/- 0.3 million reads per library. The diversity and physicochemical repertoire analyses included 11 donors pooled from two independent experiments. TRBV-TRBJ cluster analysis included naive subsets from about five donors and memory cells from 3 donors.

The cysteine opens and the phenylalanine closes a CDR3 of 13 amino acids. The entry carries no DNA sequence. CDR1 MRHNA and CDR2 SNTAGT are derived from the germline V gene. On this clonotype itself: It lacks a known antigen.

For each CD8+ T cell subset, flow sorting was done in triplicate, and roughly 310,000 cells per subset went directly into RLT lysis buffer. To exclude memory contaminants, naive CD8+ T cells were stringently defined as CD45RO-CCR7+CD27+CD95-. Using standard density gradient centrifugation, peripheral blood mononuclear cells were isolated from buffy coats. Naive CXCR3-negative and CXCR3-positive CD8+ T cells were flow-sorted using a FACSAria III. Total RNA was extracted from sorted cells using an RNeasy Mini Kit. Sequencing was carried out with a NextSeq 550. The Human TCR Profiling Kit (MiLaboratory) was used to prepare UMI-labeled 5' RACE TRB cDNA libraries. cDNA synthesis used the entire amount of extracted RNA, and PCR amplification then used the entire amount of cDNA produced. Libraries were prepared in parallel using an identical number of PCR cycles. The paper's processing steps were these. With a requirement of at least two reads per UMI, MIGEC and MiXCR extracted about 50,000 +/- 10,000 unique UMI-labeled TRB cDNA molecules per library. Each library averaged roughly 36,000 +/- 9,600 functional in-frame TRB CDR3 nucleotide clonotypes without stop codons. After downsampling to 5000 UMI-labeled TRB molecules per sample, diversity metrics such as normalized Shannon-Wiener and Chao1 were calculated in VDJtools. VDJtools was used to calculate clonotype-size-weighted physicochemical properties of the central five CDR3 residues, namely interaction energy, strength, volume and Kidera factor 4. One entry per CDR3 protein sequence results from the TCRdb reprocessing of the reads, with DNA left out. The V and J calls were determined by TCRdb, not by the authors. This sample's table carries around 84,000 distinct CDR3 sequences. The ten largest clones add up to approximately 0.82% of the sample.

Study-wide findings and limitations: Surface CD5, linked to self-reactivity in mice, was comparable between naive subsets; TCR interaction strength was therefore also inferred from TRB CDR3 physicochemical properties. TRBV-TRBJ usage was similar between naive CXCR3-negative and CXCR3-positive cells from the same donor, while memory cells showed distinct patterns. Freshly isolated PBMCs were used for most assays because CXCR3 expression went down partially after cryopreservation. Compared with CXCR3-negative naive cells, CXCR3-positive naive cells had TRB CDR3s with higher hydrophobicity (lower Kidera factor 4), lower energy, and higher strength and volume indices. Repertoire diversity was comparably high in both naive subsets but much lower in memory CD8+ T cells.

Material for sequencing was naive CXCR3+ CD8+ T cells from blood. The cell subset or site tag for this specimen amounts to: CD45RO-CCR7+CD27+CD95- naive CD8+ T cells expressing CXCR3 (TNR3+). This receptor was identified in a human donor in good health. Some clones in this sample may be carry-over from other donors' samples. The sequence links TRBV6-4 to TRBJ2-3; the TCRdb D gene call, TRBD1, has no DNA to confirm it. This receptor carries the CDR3 CASSGTEKDTQYF.